These T cell receptor beta chains were read from a single sample in a study of T cell responses to AZD1222 COVID-19 vaccine. Profiled with immunoSEQ multiplex PCR; TCRdb holds only in-frame clones, not every one. The sample holds about 130,000 clones, 75% to 90% seen once. The sequencing here drew on peripheral blood, taken 28 days after the second AZD1222 dose. The receptors here all came from an adult who received the AZD1222 COVID-19 vaccine. Each CDR3 is given with its conserved first and last residue. Expanded clones get a size class; other rows say once, few or many, or leave the size out.

clone_size j_call v_call cdr3_length cdr3_aa
. TRBJ2-7 TRBV7-6 13 CASSLGQGREQYF
. TRBJ1-1 TRBV5-4 14 CASSPVGRDTEAFF
once TRBJ1-1 TRBV12-3/TRBV12-4 11 CASSLSTEAFF
. TRBJ1-2 TRBV30 11 CAWSGTYGYTF
. TRBJ1-1 TRBV18 14 CASSPLGVGTEAFF
. TRBJ2-1 TRBV29-1 10 CSGQRSEQFF
once TRBJ2-7 TRBV6-5 14 CASRPIDRPYEQYF
. TRBJ2-2 TRBV7-9 14 CASSPGALTGELFF
. TRBJ1-5 TRBV5-4 13 CASSLGIYQPQHF
. TRBJ1-6 TRBV5-1 15 CASSLGTGNESPLHF
. TRBJ1-4 TRBV27 12 CASSGPGEKLFF
. TRBJ1-2 TRBV30 14 CAWSTRWFDYGYTF
. TRBJ1-2 TRBV5-1 14 CASSLVQPIYGYTF
. TRBJ1-2 TRBV19 15 CASSATRDGGSGYTF
. TRBJ1-4 TRBV19 15 CASSSRQATNEKLFF
. TRBJ1-2 TRBV5-6 15 CASSLARGLGYGYTF
. TRBJ2-3 TRBV5-6 14 CASSRGRGTDTQYF
. TRBJ1-2 TRBV27 13 CASSSYTNYGYTF
. TRBJ1-5 TRBV20-1 16 CSASLVPGQGVQPQHF
. TRBJ1-2 TRBV3-1/TRBV3-2 12 CASSQVSTGYTF
. TRBJ1-2 TRBV5-4 15 CASSPREGGNYGYTF
. TRBJ2-2 TRBV9 15 CASSVGIGGAGELFF
. TRBJ2-3 TRBV6-5 14 CASSRDRSTDTQYF
. TRBJ2-7 TRBV7-2 14 CASSSSGGAVEQYF
. TRBJ2-7 TRBV12-3/TRBV12-4 11 CASSLVGEQYF
. TRBJ1-4 TRBV6-5 15 CASSDDRATNEKLFF
. TRBJ2-3 TRBV7-8 16 CASSYGLAESTDTQYF